The 14 T cell receptor beta chains below come from one sample, sequenced in a study of cytomegalovirus exposure and HLA in healthy donors. PCR was performed using 60 Vbeta and 13 Jbeta primers. This table comes from immunoSEQ multiplex PCR, and its TCRdb copy is limited to in-frame clones, with some not included. The data hold 100,000 to 150,000 clones, with around 83% observed a single time. The sample was PBMCs. The origin of the receptors is a human donor in good health.

A few counts support this clone. This chain connects TRBV11-3 to TRBJ1-2, with TRBD1 identical over 7 bases. Germline CDR1 and CDR2: SGHNT and YENEEA. This CDR3 is 13 amino acids long. The V gene end was trimmed by 10 bases and the J gene end by 4 bases; junction bases not matched to a gene: 9. Here the CDR3 reads CAILGRGFYGYTF. CDR3 DNA sequence: TGTGCCATCCTTGGCAGGGGGTTCTATGGCTACACCTTC.

The count of this clone is one. The V call is TRBV9, the J call TRBJ2-7; 7 bases fit TRBD1. V shed 3 bases and J 5 bases; nucleotides not matched to a gene: 8. Germline CDR1 is SGDLS and CDR2 is YYNGEE. The CDR3 runs to 14 residues. CDR3 sequence reads: CASSETQGNHEQYF. The DNA of the CDR3 is TGTGCCAGCAGCGAAACACAGGGGAACCACGAGCAGTACTTC.

The rearrangement joins TRBV19 to TRBJ2-3; 8 bases are a match to TRBD1. There are 13 residues in the CDR3. The V segment lost 9 bases and the J segment 7 bases; nucleotides outside the gene matches: 9. Per germline, CDR1 LNHDA and CDR2 SQIVND (reference sequence). The CDR3 here is CASFDRGVNTQYF. In DNA, the CDR3 is TGTGCCAGCTTCGACAGGGGTGTAAATACGCAGTATTTT. The entire variable domain, with the rest obtained from reference TRBV19 and TRBJ2-3, is as follows: DGGITQSPKYLFRKEGQNVTLSCEQNLNHDAMYWYRQDPGQGLRLIYYSQIVNDFQKGDIAEGYSVSREKKESFPLTVTSAQKNPTAFYLCASFDRGVNTQYFGPGTRLTVL.

This clone was observed once. This sequence joins TRBV27 and TRBJ2-3; tentatively, D is TRBD1 (5 bases). CDR3 length: 15 residues. The germline V gene has CDR1 MNHEY and CDR2 SMNVEV (reference sequence). Trimming took off 5 bases at V and 3 bases at J, with 15 bases between the two ends. The CDR3 loop reads CASSPMDKGTDTQYF. The CDR3 region has the DNA TGTGCCAGCAGTCCCATGGACAAGGGGACAGATACGCAGTATTTT.

The chain recombines TRBV9 with TRBJ2-2; TRBD2 might be the D (5 bases). Trimming took 0 bases from V and 3 from J, leaving 9 bases between them. CDR1 is SGDLS, CDR2 YYNGEE, per germline. CDR3 size: 15 residues. CDR3 DNA sequence: TGTGCCAGCAGCGTAGAGTGGGGAGACACCGGGGAGCTGTTTTTT. This translates into CASSVEWGDTGELFF.

This clone has more than one count but fewer than ten. The gene calls are TRBV5-6 and TRBJ1-4; weak D call: TRBD1 (6 bases). Looked up from germline, CDR1 is SGHDT and CDR2 is YYEEEE. V was clipped by 2 bases and J by 2 bases, with 7 bases between them. This CDR3 has 14 amino acids. The CDR3 sequence is CASSFQGTNEKLFF. The CDR3 bases are TGTGCCAGCAGCTTCCAGGGGACTAATGAAAAACTGTTTTTT. Together with reference TRBV5-6 and TRBJ1-4, the CDR3 gives the full variable domain: DAGVTQSPTHLIKTRGQQVTLRCSPKSGHDTVSWYQQALGQGPQFIFQYYEEEERQRGNFPDRFSGHQFPNYSSELNVNALLLGDSALYLCASSFQGTNEKLFFGSGTQLSVL.

The CDR3 nucleotides are TGTGCCAGCAGTGCCGGGGGACAGGGGTTTGAAGGAAACACCATATATTTT. Encoded protein: CASSAGGQGFEGNTIYF. V usage is TRBV28 and J usage is TRBJ1-3; 10 bases agree with TRBD1. CDR1 is MDHEN and CDR2 is SYDVKM in the germline V gene. J was trimmed by 4 bases and V by 5 bases; bases with no gene match: 11. This CDR3 comprises 17 residues. Variable domain in full (rest from reference TRBV28 and TRBJ1-3): DVKVTQSSRYLVKRTGEKVFLECVQDMDHENMFWYRQDPGLGLRLIYFSYDVKMKEKGDIPEGYSVSREKKERFSLILESASTNQTSMYLCASSAGGQGFEGNTIYFGEGSWLTVV.

The chain couples TRBV19 to TRBJ1-6, with D possibly matching TRBD1 (5 bases). Between the trimmed V and J ends, which lost 1 base and 6 bases, there was a span of 7 bases. CDR3 length equals 14 residues. Germline loops: CDR1 LNHDA, CDR2 SQIVND (reference sequence). CDR3 residues: CASSIVGANSPLHF. DNA of the CDR3: TGTGCCAGTAGTATAGTAGGGGCTAATTCACCCCTCCACTTT.

The genes are TRBV10-3 and TRBJ2-5; 10 nucleotides agree with TRBD2. The CDR3 has 15 residues. Germline CDR1 and CDR2: ENHRY and SYGVKD. V lost 7 bases, J lost 1 base, and 6 bases stayed unmatched. The CDR3 reads CAIMSPSGGQETQYF. The CDR3 DNA is TGTGCCATCATGTCCCCTAGCGGGGGCCAAGAGACCCAGTACTTC.

This rearrangement joins TRBV19 to TRBJ1-1; D is unresolved. Germline CDR1 and CDR2: LNHDA and SQIVND (reference sequence). V was clipped by 6 bases and J by 3 bases, with 11 bases between them. The CDR3 covers 13 residues. As DNA, the CDR3 is TGTGCCAGTAGGAGAAAGATTCACACTGAAGCTTTCTTT. Its protein is CASRRKIHTEAFF.

V and J are TRBV10-2 and TRBJ2-1; D remains unclear. The V gene's germline CDR1 is WSHSY and CDR2 SAAADI. There are 10 residues in the CDR3. V lost 4 bases and J 10 bases, leaving 5 bases between the germline ends. The CDR3 here is CASSGHEQFF. As DNA, the CDR3 is TGCGCCAGCAGTGGGCACGAGCAGTTCTTC.

In this sample, this clone turned up once. Here the CDR3 reads CSSSRQVGTEAFF. CDR3 bases: TGCAGCTCCTCCCGACAGGTAGGCACTGAAGCTTTCTTT. The chain links TRBV29-1 to TRBJ1-1, with D perhaps matching TRBD1 (6 bases). With 8 bases removed from V and 4 bases from J, the gap between germline ends came to 17 bases. The length of the CDR3 is 13 residues. In germline, CDR1 is SQVTM, CDR2 ANQGSEA. The entire variable domain, with the rest obtained from reference TRBV29-1 and TRBJ1-1, is as follows: SAVISQKPSRDICQRGTSLTIQCQVDSQVTMMFWYRQQPGQSLTLIATANQGSEATYESGFVIDKFPISRPNLTFSTLTVSNMSPEDSSIYLCSSSRQVGTEAFFGQGTRLTVV.

The count of this clone is one. The genes are TRBV15 and TRBJ2-7; possibly TRBD2 for D (6 bases). CDR3 length: 15 amino acids. The germline V gene has CDR1 LNHNV and CDR2 YYDKDF (reference sequence). V was trimmed by 2 bases and J by 3 bases, leaving 14 bases between them. CDR3 amino acids: CATSRSGGEGYEQYF. CDR3 coding DNA: TGTGCCACCAGCAGATCCGGGGGAGAGGGCTACGAGCAGTACTTC.

The chain recombines TRBV13 with TRBJ2-2; a possible D gene is TRBD1 (5 bases). Germline CDR1 is PRHDT and CDR2 is FYEKMQ (reference sequence). CDR3 length: 16 amino acids. V lost 3 bases and J 4 bases, leaving 15 bases between the germline ends. CDR3 DNA sequence: TGTGCCAGCAGCTTGCCAGGGATCTCGGGCACCGGGGAGCTGTTTTTT. Protein sequence: CASSLPGISGTGELFF.